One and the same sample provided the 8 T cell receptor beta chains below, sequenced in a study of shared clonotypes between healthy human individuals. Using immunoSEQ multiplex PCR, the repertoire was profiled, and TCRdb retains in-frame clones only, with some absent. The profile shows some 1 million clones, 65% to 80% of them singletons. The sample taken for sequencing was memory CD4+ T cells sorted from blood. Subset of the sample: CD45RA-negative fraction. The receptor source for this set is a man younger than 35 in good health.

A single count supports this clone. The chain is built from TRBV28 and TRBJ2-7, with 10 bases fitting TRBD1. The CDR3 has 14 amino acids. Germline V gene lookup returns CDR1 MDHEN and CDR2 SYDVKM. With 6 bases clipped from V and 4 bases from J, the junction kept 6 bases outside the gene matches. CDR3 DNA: TGTGCCAGCAGCCAGACAGGGGGCAAATACGAGCAGTACTTC. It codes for CASSQTGGKYEQYF.

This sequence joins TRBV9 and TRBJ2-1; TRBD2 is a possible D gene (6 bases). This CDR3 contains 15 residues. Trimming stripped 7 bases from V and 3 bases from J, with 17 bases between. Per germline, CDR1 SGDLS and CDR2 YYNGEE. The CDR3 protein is CASSARAGSYNEQFF. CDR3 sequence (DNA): TGTGCCAGCTCCGCCAGGGCGGGGAGCTACAATGAGCAGTTCTTC.

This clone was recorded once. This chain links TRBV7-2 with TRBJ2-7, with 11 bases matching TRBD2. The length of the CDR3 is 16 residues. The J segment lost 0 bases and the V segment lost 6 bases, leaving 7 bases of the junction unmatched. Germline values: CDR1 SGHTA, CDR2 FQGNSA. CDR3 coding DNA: TGTGCCAGCAGTTCTCCGGGACTAGCGGCCTCCTACGAGCAGTACTTC. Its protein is CASSSPGLAASYEQYF. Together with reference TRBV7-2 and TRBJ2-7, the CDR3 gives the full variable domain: GAGVSQSPSNKVTEKGKDVELRCDPISGHTALYWYRQSLGQGLEFLIYFQGNSAPDKSGLPSDRFSAERTGGSVSTLTIQRTQQEDSAVYLCASSSPGLAASYEQYFGPGTRLTVT.

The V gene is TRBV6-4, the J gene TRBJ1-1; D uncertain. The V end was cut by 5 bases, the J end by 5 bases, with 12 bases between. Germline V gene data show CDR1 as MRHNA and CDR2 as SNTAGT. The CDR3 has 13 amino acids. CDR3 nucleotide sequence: TGTGCCAGCAGTAACACCCGTGGGACTGAAGCTTTCTTT. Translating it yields CASSNTRGTEAFF.

CDR3 in amino acids: CAISDSGLGNTIYF. The CDR3 nucleotides are TGTGCCATCAGTGATTCAGGGCTAGGAAACACCATATATTTT. The J gene is TRBJ1-3, the V gene TRBV10-3; D perhaps matches TRBD1 (5 bases). Germline V gene lookup returns CDR1 ENHRY and CDR2 SYGVKD. The CDR3 length is 14 residues. Trimming removed 3 bases from V and 4 bases from J, with 10 bases in between.

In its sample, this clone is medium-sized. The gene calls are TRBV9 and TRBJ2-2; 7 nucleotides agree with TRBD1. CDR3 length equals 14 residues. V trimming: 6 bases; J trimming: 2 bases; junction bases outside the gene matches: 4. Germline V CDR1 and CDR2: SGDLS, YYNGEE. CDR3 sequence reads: CASTQGVNTGELFF. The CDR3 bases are TGTGCCAGCACGCAGGGGGTTAACACCGGGGAGCTGTTTTTT.

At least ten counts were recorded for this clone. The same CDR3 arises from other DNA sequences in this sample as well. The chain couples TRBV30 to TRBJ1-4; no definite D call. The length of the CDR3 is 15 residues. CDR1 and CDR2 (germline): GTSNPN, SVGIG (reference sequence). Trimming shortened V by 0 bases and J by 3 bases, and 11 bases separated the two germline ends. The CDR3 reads CAWSVPGSPNEKLFF. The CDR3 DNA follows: TGTGCCTGGAGTGTACCGGGCAGCCCTAATGAAAAACTGTTTTTT.

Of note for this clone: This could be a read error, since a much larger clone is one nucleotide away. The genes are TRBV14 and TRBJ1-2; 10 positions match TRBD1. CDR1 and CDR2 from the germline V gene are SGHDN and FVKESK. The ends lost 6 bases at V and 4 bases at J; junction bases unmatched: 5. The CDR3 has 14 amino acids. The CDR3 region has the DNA TGTGCCAGCAGTCCCGGGACAGGGGTCTATGGCTACACCTTC. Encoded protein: CASSPGTGVYGYTF. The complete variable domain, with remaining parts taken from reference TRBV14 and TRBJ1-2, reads EAGVTQFPSHSVIEKGQTVTLRCDPISGHDNLYWYRRVMGKEIKFLLHFVKESKQDESGMPNNRFLAERTGGTYSTLKVQPAELEDSGVYFCASSPGTGVYGYTFGSGTRLTVV.